The clone carrying this TCR beta chain was counted between two and nine times. As yet, its antigen is unknown. The sample is drawn from a study of CD8+ T cells in alopecia areata. About the study: The drug, tofacitinib, lasted 6 to 18 months, followed by 6 months off drug. Severity in treated patients was scored by percentage of scalp area affected.

In each case, RNA was isolated and then reverse transcribed into cDNA as the sequencing template. Here immunoSEQ multiplex PCR was the method, and the copy in TCRdb shows in-frame clones only, minus some. The repertoire holds 200,000 or so clones, with around two fifths as singletons. Whole-study findings and limits: In patients, TCRs were shared less clearly than in mice, and HLA may possibly be involved. One nonresponder leaves baseline CD8+ expansion's link to response uncertain.

Described treatment: oral pan-JAK inhibitor, 5-10 mg twice daily. Sequenced here: CD4+ T cells sorted from blood, sampled between weeks 30 and 35, from a patient treated with tofacitinib. The sequence derives from a human donor with alopecia areata.

The CDR3 sequence is CAWSRQANTEAFF. The CDR3 DNA reads TGTGCCTGGAGTCGCCAGGCAAACACTGAAGCTTTCTTT. The rearrangement joins TRBV30 to TRBJ1-1; no definite D call. The CDR3 consists of 13 residues. V dropped 2 bases and J dropped 2 bases, with 9 bases sitting between them. From germline, CDR1 is GTSNPN and CDR2 SVGIG (reference sequence). The full variable domain, rest sourced from reference TRBV30 and TRBJ1-1, is SQTIHQWPATLVQPVGSPLSLECTVEGTSNPNLYWYRQAAGRGLQLLFYSVGIGQISSEVPQNLSASRPQDRQFILSSKKLLLSDSGFYLCAWSRQANTEAFFGQGTRLTVV.